Below are 30 T cell receptor beta chains sequenced from a single sample in a study of Ad26.COV2.S vaccination and SARS-CoV-2 variants. As to treatment: about 20 received Ad26.COV2.S at low or high dose, single or two shots; about 5 received placebo; per-sample allocation not given. After the first vaccine or placebo injection, samples were drawn on day 63. Profiling relied on immunoSEQ multiplex PCR, and the TCRdb table lists in-frame clones only, not all of them. The sample consists of about 400,000 clones, 89% of them appearing once. The source was peripheral blood, collected in a trial of Ad26.COV2.S vaccine versus placebo. The receptors were sampled from a person aged 18-60 years who received the Ad26.COV2.S COVID-19 vaccine or a placebo.

The chain carries TRBV7-9 and TRBJ2-3; TRBD2 matches at 10 bases. The ends lost 1 base at V and 1 base at J; junction bases unmatched: 2. This CDR3 is 16 amino acids long. Germline V lookup: CDR1 SEHNR, CDR2 FQNEAQ (reference sequence). The CDR3 DNA sequence: TGTGCCAGCAGCTTAGGTGGACTAGCGGGCACAGATACGCAGTATTTT. Its protein product is CASSLGGLAGTDTQYF.

Of note for this clone: A junction boundary mismatches the germline segment, possibly from a read error. The chain employs TRBV7-7 and TRBJ2-1, with TRBD2 matching over 10 bases. The CDR3 is made up of 17 amino acids. CDR1 is SSHAT and CDR2 is FNYEAQ in the germline V gene (reference sequence). CDR3 loop: CASSSTSGPSSYNEQFF. For the CDR3, the DNA is TGTGCTAGCAGCTCGACTAGCGGGCCCAGCTCCTACAATGAGCAGTTCTTC.

V and J are TRBV5-1 and TRBJ2-2; 9 bases are a match to TRBD1. CDR1 and CDR2 from the germline V gene are SGHRS and YFSETQ. The CDR3 totals 16 residues. Trimming removed 0 bases from V and 6 bases from J; junction bases left unmatched: 6. This CDR3 reads CASSLEGQGSAGELFF. Written as DNA, the CDR3 is TGCGCCAGCAGCTTGGAGGGACAGGGATCCGCCGGGGAGCTGTTTTTT.

The V call is TRBV24-1, the J call TRBJ2-1, with D unclear. V was trimmed by 9 bases and J by 10 bases, leaving 12 bases between them. CDR3 size: 11 residues. CDR1 KGHDR and CDR2 SFDVKD come from the germline V gene. The CDR3 protein is CATGVLLEQFF. The DNA for the CDR3 is TGTGCCACCGGAGTCTTGTTGGAGCAGTTCTTC.

The rearrangement links TRBV4-2 to TRBJ2-7, with a tentative D call TRBD2 (6 bases). CDR1 is LGHNA, CDR2 YNFKEQ, per germline. Trimming took 1 base from V and 1 from J, leaving 26 bases between them. The CDR3 runs to 20 residues. CDR3 sequence reads: CASSQAALTGGWASSYEQYF. In DNA, the CDR3 is TGTGCCAGCAGCCAAGCTGCTTTAACCGGGGGTTGGGCTAGTTCCTACGAGCAGTACTTC.

The chain carries TRBV19 and TRBJ2-7; no firm D call. The CDR3 is 13 amino acids. Trimming took 5 bases from V and 1 from J, leaving 9 bases between them. The germline CDR1 and CDR2 sequences are LNHDA and SQIVND (reference sequence). In DNA form, the CDR3 reads TGTGCCAGTAGTGCGAGCCTTTCCTACGAGCAGTACTTC. Translation: CASSASLSYEQYF.

V usage is TRBV5-1 and J usage is TRBJ2-1, with D unresolved. The germline V gene encodes CDR1 SGHRS and CDR2 YFSETQ. V was clipped by 4 bases and J by 1 base, with 15 bases between them. This CDR3 is built from 16 residues. This chain's CDR3 is CASSNTPVGSYNEQFF. DNA for the CDR3: TGCGCCAGCAGCAATACACCGGTCGGATCCTACAATGAGCAGTTCTTC.

The chain uses TRBV5-1 and TRBJ2-5, with D perhaps matching TRBD1 or TRBD2 (6 bases each). Trimming cost V 4 bases and J 5 bases, with 24 bases left between them. CDR1 is SGHRS and CDR2 is YFSETQ in the germline V gene. The CDR3 has 17 amino acids. CDR3 amino acids: CASSTSVLEGGGETQYF. The CDR3 DNA is TGCGCCAGCAGCACGTCGGTGCTAGAAGGAGGGGGGGAGACCCAGTACTTC.

This sequence joins TRBV2 and TRBJ2-5; D gene unclear. Germline CDR1 and CDR2: SNHLY and FYNNEI. This CDR3 comprises 15 residues. The V end was cut by 6 bases, the J end by 4 bases, with 18 bases between. The CDR3 loop is CASSDPMPGPETQYF. In nucleotides, the CDR3 is TGTGCCAGCAGCGACCCAATGCCGGGTCCAGAGACCCAGTACTTC.

The J gene is TRBJ2-1, the V gene TRBV7-9; D is unclear. Trimming took 1 base from V and 2 from J, leaving 12 bases between them. This CDR3 is 16 amino acids long. The V gene's germline CDR1 is SEHNR and CDR2 FQNEAQ (reference sequence). CDR3 nucleotides: TGTGCCAGCAGCTTAGGGACCAAGGTGACCTACAATGAGCAGTTCTTC. Residues: CASSLGTKVTYNEQFF.

The CDR3 bases are TGTGCCAGCAGCACCCTAGGACGGACAGGTAGCCTCTACACCTTC. This sequence encodes CASSTLGRTGSLYTF. The chain joins TRBV7-2 to TRBJ1-2, with 7 bases aligning to TRBD1. Trimming cost V 5 bases and J 10 bases; bases outside gene matches: 16. CDR1 and CDR2 from the germline V gene are SGHTA and FQGNSA. The CDR3 covers 15 residues.

V usage is TRBV2 and J usage is TRBJ1-1; no firm D call. The germline CDR1 and CDR2 sequences are SNHLY and FYNNEI. V lost 8 bases to trimming and J lost 7 bases, with 14 bases between them. The CDR3 is made up of 12 amino acids. CDR3 loop: CASGLEYGEAFF. In DNA form, the CDR3 reads TGTGCCAGCGGGCTGGAGTATGGTGAAGCTTTCTTT.

V and J are TRBV5-4 and TRBJ1-1; D remains ambiguous. V was pared by 2 bases and J by 1 base, with 9 bases between. Germline V gene data show CDR1 as SGHNT and CDR2 as YYREEE (reference sequence). The CDR3 has 14 residues. The chain's CDR3 is CASSLNVENTEAFF. In DNA, the CDR3 is TGTGCCAGCAGCTTAAACGTGGAGAACACTGAAGCTTTCTTT.

V gene TRBV10-3 combines with J gene TRBJ1-2; 9 bases map to TRBD1. The CDR3 runs to 16 residues. Germline V gene data show CDR1 as ENHRY and CDR2 as SYGVKD. Trimming cost V 3 bases and J 6 bases; bases outside gene matches: 11. As DNA, the CDR3 is TGTGCCATCAGTGATGACTTGGGGAGGACAGGGGATGGCTACACCTTC. It yields the protein CAISDDLGRTGDGYTF.

The chain combines TRBV11-3 with TRBJ2-5; TRBD2 is a possible D gene (7 bases). This CDR3 contains 14 residues. CDR1 SGHNT and CDR2 YENEEA come from the germline V gene. V was trimmed by 2 bases and J by 5 bases, leaving 12 bases between them. DNA of the CDR3: TGTGCCAGCAGCTTATGGGGGGGCGGGGAGACCCAGTACTTC. Translated: CASSLWGGGETQYF.

This clone was detected once. The chain uses TRBV11-3 and TRBJ1-2, with 7 positions matching TRBD1. The CDR3 length is 13 residues. V shed 0 bases and J 8 bases; nucleotides not matched to a gene: 3. The germline CDR1 and CDR2 sequences are SGHNT and YENEEA. The chain's CDR3 is CASSLDAGGGYTF. The CDR3 DNA follows: TGTGCCAGCAGCTTAGATGCAGGGGGAGGCTACACCTTC. Combining the CDR3 with reference TRBV11-3 and TRBJ1-2 gives the whole variable domain EAGVVQSPRYKIIEKKQPVAFWCNPISGHNTLYWYLQNLGQGPELLIRYENEEAVDDSQLPKDRFSAERLKGVDSTLKIQPAELGDSAVYLCASSLDAGGGYTFGSGTRLTVV.

In DNA form, the CDR3 reads TGTGCCAGCGGGGACAGGGGTCCCTTAAAGAACACCGGGGAGCTGTTTTTT. Its protein is CASGDRGPLKNTGELFF. This chain joins TRBV21-1 and TRBJ2-2; TRBD1 is the table's D call and was not checked against the DNA. TRBV21-1 is designated a pseudogene. The CDR3 has 17 amino acids.

V is TRBV30 and J is TRBJ2-7; perhaps D is TRBD1 or TRBD2 (7 bases each). This CDR3 is built from 14 residues. V shed 3 bases and J shed 3 bases, with 15 bases lying between them. The germline gives CDR1 GTSNPN, CDR2 SVGIG (reference sequence). CDR3 region: CAWRGQGGYYEQYF. CDR3 coding DNA: TGTGCCTGGAGAGGGCAGGGGGGGTACTACGAGCAGTACTTC.

This chain links TRBV18 with TRBJ2-1; no clear D. This CDR3 is built from 12 residues. Germline loops: CDR1 KGHSH, CDR2 LQKENI. The V and J ends lost 5 bases and 7 bases respectively, with 9 bases between them. The CDR3 here is CASSDWGNEQFF. The CDR3, as DNA: TGTGCCAGCTCAGATTGGGGTAATGAGCAGTTCTTC.

The rearrangement uses TRBV10-2 and TRBJ1-1, with TRBD1 as a possible D gene (5 bases). Germline CDR1 and CDR2: WSHSY and SAAADI. The germline V and J ends were trimmed by 1 base and 3 bases, with 9 bases remaining between them. This CDR3 has 14 residues. The CDR3: CASSEWDVDTEAFF. DNA of the CDR3: TGCGCCAGCAGTGAGTGGGACGTCGACACTGAAGCTTTCTTT.

About this clone: Other DNA sequences from this sample encode an identical CDR3 as well. J is TRBJ2-5 and V is TRBV6-6, with D tentatively TRBD2 (6 bases). The CDR3 spans 13 residues. V was clipped by 2 bases and J by 5 bases, with 9 bases between them. Germline loops: CDR1 MNHNY, CDR2 SVGAGI (reference sequence). Here the CDR3 DNA reads TGTGCCAGCAGTTACGGTGGGGGGGAGACCCAGTACTTC. It translates to CASSYGGGETQYF.

The rearrangement links TRBV20-1 to TRBJ2-1; D unresolved. CDR3 length: 10 residues. V was cut by 6 bases and J by 6 bases, with 6 bases left in between. The germline V gene encodes CDR1 DFQATT and CDR2 SNEGSKA (reference sequence). DNA of the CDR3: TGCAGTGCCACCAGCAATGAGCAGTTCTTC. Its protein is CSATSNEQFF.

The chain joins TRBV27 to TRBJ2-5; D tentatively reads TRBD1 or TRBD2 (6 bases each). Trimming took off 6 bases at V and 4 bases at J, with 15 bases between the two ends. CDR1 and CDR2 from the germline V gene are MNHEY and SMNVEV (reference sequence). The CDR3 extends over 14 amino acids. CDR3 region: CASSNRLGGETQYF. CDR3 bases: TGTGCCAGCAGCAACCGACTAGGGGGAGAGACCCAGTACTTC.

The chain uses TRBV18 and TRBJ2-1, with 9 bases lining up with TRBD1. This CDR3 region has 16 residues. Germline values: CDR1 KGHSH, CDR2 LQKENI. Germline trimming cut 1 base from V and 9 bases from J; bases unmatched to any gene: 10. The CDR3 reads CASSPLDRGTTGEQFF. In DNA form, the CDR3 reads TGTGCCAGCTCACCACTGGACAGGGGAACTACGGGTGAGCAGTTCTTC.

The V and J genes are TRBV5-1 and TRBJ2-3; D ambiguous. V was cut by 5 bases and J by 1 base, with 11 bases left in between. The length of the CDR3 is 14 residues. Germline values: CDR1 SGHRS, CDR2 YFSETQ. CDR3 in DNA: TGCGCCAGCAGACCTGGACCTCGCACAGATACGCAGTATTTT. Encoded protein: CASRPGPRTDTQYF.

The chain employs TRBV3-1 (or the pseudogene TRBV3-2) and TRBJ1-2, with a weak D call TRBD1 (5 bases). The CDR3 sequence is 15 residues long. CDR1 LGHDT and CDR2 YNNKEL come from the germline V gene (reference sequence). The V end was cut by 0 bases, the J end by 4 bases, with 12 bases between. The CDR3 region is CASSQDRGSLYGYTF. CDR3 bases: TGTGCCAGCAGCCAAGATCGGGGCAGCCTCTATGGCTACACCTTC.

The rearrangement uses TRBV15 and TRBJ1-1, with a possible D match to TRBD1 (5 bases). Germline V gene data show CDR1 as LNHNV and CDR2 as YYDKDF (reference sequence). Trimming pared 2 bases from V and 2 bases from J, leaving 12 bases between. This CDR3 comprises 15 residues. The CDR3 region has the DNA TGTGCCACCAGCAGATCCCGGACAAGAAACACTGAAGCTTTCTTT. Amino acid sequence: CATSRSRTRNTEAFF.

With respect to this clone: Other DNA sequences in the sample encode the same CDR3. J is TRBJ2-1 and V is TRBV29-1, with 14 bases that match TRBD2. The CDR3 totals 15 residues. V shed 6 bases and J 6 bases; nucleotides not matched to a gene: 7. From germline, CDR1 is SQVTM and CDR2 ANQGSEA. The CDR3 DNA is TGCAGCGTGGGGGGGACTAGCGGGAGAGGCAATGAGCAGTTCTTC. It codes for CSVGGTSGRGNEQFF.

This rearrangement joins TRBV7-2 to TRBJ2-2; D unresolved. Deletions cut 3 bases from V and 0 bases from J, with 11 bases between. The CDR3 has 16 residues. Germline V gene lookup returns CDR1 SGHTA and CDR2 FQGNSA. The CDR3, as DNA: TGTGCCAGCAGCTTTACCGGCACCGCGAACACCGGGGAGCTGTTTTTT. Translated: CASSFTGTANTGELFF.

CDR3 bases: TGTGCCAGCAGTGAATCCGGAAGGAGGACAGATACGCAGTATTTT. Protein sequence: CASSESGRRTDTQYF. The chain is built from TRBV25-1 and TRBJ2-3, with D perhaps TRBD2 (5 bases). The CDR3 loop spans 15 amino acids. V lost 1 base and J 3 bases, leaving 11 bases between the germline ends. The germline CDR1 and CDR2 sequences are MGHDK and SYGVNS.